One and the same sample provided the 10 T cell receptor beta chains below, sequenced in a study of blood T cell repertoires in COVID-19. Libraries were prepared by immunoSEQ multiplex PCR; TCRdb keeps only in-frame clonotypes and omits some of them. The sample includes 50,000 to 65,000 clones, roughly 72% of them seen just once. Source material: peripheral blood. All receptors derive from a woman in her 70s with COVID-19, enrolled during active disease.

Ten or more counts support this clone. This CDR3 reads CASSLEGRANTGELFF. The CDR3 bases are TGTGCCAGCAGCTTAGAGGGCAGGGCCAACACCGGGGAGCTGTTTTTT. This sequence joins TRBV7-9 and TRBJ2-2, with D maybe TRBD1 (5 bases). The germline V and J ends were trimmed by 1 base and 2 bases, with 11 bases remaining between them. The germline gives CDR1 SEHNR, CDR2 FQNEAQ (reference sequence). CDR3 length equals 16 residues.

This clone was picked up a small number of times. The gene calls are TRBV2 and TRBJ2-2, with 15 bases lining up with TRBD2. The CDR3 sequence is 15 residues long. The germline gives CDR1 SNHLY, CDR2 FYNNEI. Germline trimming cut 4 bases from V and 6 bases from J; bases unmatched to any gene: 0. In DNA, the CDR3 is TGTGCCAGCAGTGGGACTAGCGGGAGGGCCGGGGAGCTGTTTTTT. Protein product: CASSGTSGRAGELFF. The complete variable domain, with remaining parts taken from reference TRBV2 and TRBJ2-2, reads EPEVTQTPSHQVTQMGQEVILRCVPISNHLYFYWYRQILGQKVEFLVSFYNNEISEKSEIFDDQFSVERPDGSNFTLKIRSTKLEDSAMYFCASSGTSGRAGELFFGEGSRLTVL.

The chain couples TRBV18 to TRBJ2-7; the match to TRBD2 covers 7 bases. The germline V gene has CDR1 KGHSH and CDR2 LQKENI. V was clipped by 3 bases and J by 0 bases; unmatched bases: 2. This CDR3 is 14 amino acids long. Here the CDR3 DNA reads TGTGCCAGCTCACCCACGGGGGGCTCCTACGAGCAGTACTTC. Encoded protein: CASSPTGGSYEQYF.

This chain links TRBV7-9 with TRBJ2-1; no clear D. The germline V gene has CDR1 SEHNR and CDR2 FQNEAQ (reference sequence). The V end lost 1 base, the J end lost 8 bases, and 15 bases lay between the germline ends. The CDR3 loop spans 15 amino acids. The CDR3 loop reads CASSLGVLSADEQFF. CDR3 bases: TGTGCCAGCAGCTTAGGGGTCCTATCGGCGGATGAGCAGTTCTTC.

This chain's CDR3 is CASSLGGDTEAFF. As DNA, the CDR3 is TGTGCCAGCAGCTTAGGGGGGGACACTGAAGCTTTCTTT. The V call is TRBV7-3, the J call TRBJ1-1; weak D call: TRBD1 (5 bases). CDR1 and CDR2 (germline): SGHTA, FQGTGA. CDR3 length: 13 amino acids. Trimming cost V 2 bases and J 3 bases, with 7 bases left between them.

A single count supports this clone. The genes are TRBV6-1 and TRBJ1-1; D perhaps matches TRBD1 (5 bases). The germline CDR1 and CDR2 sequences are MNHNS and SASEGT. V lost 3 bases and J lost 3, with 14 bases in between. The CDR3 extends over 15 amino acids. CDR3 loop: CASSEPRDSHTEAFF. CDR3 DNA: TGTGCCAGCAGTGAGCCCAGGGATTCCCACACTGAAGCTTTCTTT.

The chain is built from TRBV9 and TRBJ2-2; 12 positions match TRBD2. Looked up from germline, CDR1 is SGDLS and CDR2 is YYNGEE. The CDR3 sequence is 16 residues long. Losses at the gene ends were 0 bases for V and 5 bases for J; bases not matched to a gene: 2. The CDR3 loop is CASSVASGGATGELFF. In DNA form, the CDR3 reads TGTGCCAGCAGCGTAGCTAGCGGGGGGGCGACCGGGGAGCTGTTTTTT.

The genes are TRBV3-1 (or the pseudogene TRBV3-2) and TRBJ1-2; D gene unclear. The CDR3 has 13 amino acids. Germline V gene data show CDR1 as LGHDT and CDR2 as YNNKEL (reference sequence). Trimming shortened V by 4 bases and J by 3 bases, and 9 bases separated the two germline ends. This CDR3 is CASSPNSYYGYTF. Here the CDR3 DNA reads TGTGCCAGCAGCCCGAACAGTTACTATGGCTACACCTTC.

The rearrangement joins TRBV6-5 to TRBJ2-7, with D maybe TRBD1 (5 bases). The V gene lost 6 bases and the J gene lost 4 bases, with 16 bases spanning the gap. Germline V gives CDR1 MNHEY, CDR2 SVGAGI. This CDR3 spans 14 amino acids. CDR3: CASSPTHRQYEQYV. The CDR3 nucleotides read TGTGCCAGCAGCCCCACCCACAGGCAGTACGAGCAGTACGTC.

The rearrangement joins TRBV5-6 to TRBJ2-3, with 8 bases fitting TRBD2. The V and J ends lost 1 base and 0 bases, in that order; junction bases with no gene match: 4. The germline V gene has CDR1 SGHDT and CDR2 YYEEEE. This CDR3 contains 16 residues. The CDR3 loop is CASSLWRGASTDTQYF. In DNA, the CDR3 is TGTGCCAGCAGCTTGTGGCGGGGGGCAAGCACAGATACGCAGTATTTT.